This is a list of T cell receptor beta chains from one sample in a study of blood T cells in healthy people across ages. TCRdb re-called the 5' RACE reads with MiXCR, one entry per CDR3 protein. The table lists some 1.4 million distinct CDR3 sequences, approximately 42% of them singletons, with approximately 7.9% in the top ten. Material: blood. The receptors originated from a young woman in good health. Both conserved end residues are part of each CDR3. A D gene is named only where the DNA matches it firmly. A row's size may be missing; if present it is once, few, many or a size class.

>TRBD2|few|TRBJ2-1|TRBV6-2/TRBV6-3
CASSYEASGRAHSYNEQFF
TGTGCCAGCAGTTACGAAGCTAGCGGGAGGGCCCATTCCTACAATGAGCAGTTCTTC
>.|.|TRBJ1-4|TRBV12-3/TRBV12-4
CASSSNRDGNNEKLFF
TGTGCCAGCAGTTCTAATCGGGACGGCAATAATGAAAAACTGTTTTTT
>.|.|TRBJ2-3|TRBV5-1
CASSLNKGAHTDTQYF
TGCGCCAGCAGCTTAAATAAAGGGGCCCACACAGATACGCAGTATTTT
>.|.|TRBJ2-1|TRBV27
CASSFKEEQFF
TGTGCCAGCAGTTTCAAAGAAGAGCAGTTCTTC
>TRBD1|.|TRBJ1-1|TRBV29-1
CSVVTGLTEAFF
TGCAGCGTCGTGACAGGGCTTACTGAAGCTTTCTTT
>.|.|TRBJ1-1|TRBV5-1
CASSSRGMGNTEAFF
TGCGCCAGCAGCTCCCGGGGCATGGGAAACACTGAAGCTTTCTTT
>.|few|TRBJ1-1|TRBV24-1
CATSDGAEAFF
TGTGCCACCAGTGATGGGGCAGAAGCTTTCTTT
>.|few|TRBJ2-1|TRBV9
CASSAWTDNEQFF
TGTGCCAGCAGCGCCTGGACAGACAATGAGCAGTTCTTC
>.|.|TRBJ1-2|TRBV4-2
CASSLAFGPQGYGYTF
TGTGCCAGCAGCCTGGCATTTGGGCCCCAAGGCTATGGCTACACCTTC
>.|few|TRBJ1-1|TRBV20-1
CSAYGRNTEAFF
TGCAGTGCTTACGGCAGGAACACTGAAGCTTTCTTT